This TCR beta chain was sequenced for a study of blood T cell repertoires in COVID-19. Study details: The United States, Italy and Spain provided the acute and convalescent COVID-19 samples. From T cells, B-cell-depleted T cells, or PBMCs came the material, which was cDNA or gDNA.

In the authors' methods: By means of reference gene primer amplification, nucleated cell counts were estimated. Assay: immunoSEQ multiplex PCR; the TCRdb copy retains only in-frame clones and omits some. V, J and clone size are those of that table, while D and trimming were read from the DNA. The table includes approximately 88,000 clones, more than 60% detected once. There are 13 residues in the CDR3. Trimming removed 5 bases from V and 3 bases from J, with 10 bases in between. The germline CDR1 and CDR2 sequences are ENHRY and SYGVKD. The receptor was derived from a woman over 75 with active or convalescent COVID-19. The chain uses TRBV10-3 and TRBJ1-2, with a tentative D call TRBD1 (5 bases). The source material was peripheral blood. The CDR3 reads CAISTQGYYGYTF. For the CDR3, the DNA is TGTGCCATCAGTACCCAGGGATACTATGGCTACACCTTC.